This T cell receptor (beta chain) emerged from a study of blood T cell repertoires in COVID-19. There are 19 residues in the CDR3. V dropped 3 bases and J dropped 5; count of bases not matched to a gene: 13. Germline lookup yields CDR1 KGHDR and CDR2 SFDVKD. The assay was immunoSEQ multiplex PCR, and TCRdb's table has in-frame clones only and misses some. In the table there are 180,000 or so clones, 84% of which are singletons. The specimen sequenced was peripheral blood. This receptor was obtained from a man aged 35 to 55 who had recovered from COVID-19. J is TRBJ2-7 and V is TRBV24-1, with 15 bases lining up with TRBD2. CDR3 in DNA: TGTGCCACCAGTGATCCGAAAGGGGGGACTAGCGGGAGGATCCACGAGCAGTACTTC. Translated, it gives CATSDPKGGTSGRIHEQYF.